These T cell receptor beta chains were read from a single sample in a study of response to subunit inactivated influenza vaccine. Via MiXCR, TCRdb re-called the RT-PCR reads, giving one row per CDR3 protein. The top ten clones hold 10% to 15% of a sample with some 500,000 distinct CDR3 sequences, over 10% of them seen once. This specimen consisted of PBMCs from blood, obtained 40 to 50 days after vaccination. These receptors were obtained from a man over 45 who received an inactivated influenza vaccine. Both conserved end residues are part of each CDR3. A D gene is named only where the DNA matches it firmly. Expanded clones get a size class; other rows say once, few or many, or leave the size out.

>TRBJ2-7|few|TRBV28|-
CASSQDRGGSYEQYF
TGTGCCAGCAGTCAAGACAGGGGAGGGTCCTACGAGCAGTACTTC
>TRBJ2-5|few|TRBV7-9|TRBD1
CASSLALDRGQETQYF
TGTGCCAGCAGCTTAGCCCTAGACAGGGGCCAAGAGACCCAGTACTTC
>TRBJ1-2|few|TRBV9|-
CASSVGWDRNYGYTF
TGTGCCAGCAGCGTAGGCTGGGATAGGAACTATGGCTACACCTTC
>TRBJ2-7|-|TRBV4-3|-
CAGSQGLGGEQYF
TGCGCCGGCAGCCAAGGCCTGGGGGGAGAGCAGTACTTC
>TRBJ2-7|few|TRBV12-3/TRBV12-4|TRBD2
CASSFLLAGAYEQYF
TGTGCCAGCAGTTTTTTACTAGCGGGCGCCTACGAGCAGTACTTC
>TRBJ2-7|few|TRBV5-1|-
CASSSLGAPGEQYF
TGCGCCAGCAGCTCCCTCGGGGCACCGGGTGAGCAGTACTTC
>TRBJ2-5|many|TRBV6-9|-
CASIAYPQTEETQYF
TGTGCCAGCATCGCCTATCCTCAGACGGAAGAGACCCAGTACTTC
>TRBJ2-7|many|TRBV10-3|-
CAISEPYGVEQYF
TGTGCCATCAGTGAGCCCTACGGGGTCGAGCAGTACTTC
>TRBJ2-7|-|TRBV30|-
CAWSGGSYEQYF
TGTGCCTGGTCGGGCGGGTCCTACGAGCAGTACTTC
>TRBJ2-7|few|TRBV14|-
CASSQSPGRGFFDYEQYF
TGTGCCAGCAGCCAATCGCCGGGACGGGGGTTTTTTGACTACGAGCAGTACTTC
>TRBJ2-7|few|TRBV5-1|TRBD2
CASRPGTSGFYEQYF
TGCGCCAGCAGACCCGGGACTAGCGGGTTCTACGAGCAGTACTTC
>TRBJ2-4|many|TRBV5-1|-
CASSSQGFNNIQYF
TGCGCCAGCAGCTCACAGGGTTTCAATAACATTCAGTACTTC
>TRBJ2-5|-|TRBV12-3/TRBV12-4|-
CASSFFQGGETQYF
TGTGCCAGCAGTTTCTTCCAGGGAGGAGAGACCCAGTACTTC
>TRBJ2-7|-|TRBV20-1|TRBD2
CSARPPGLAGVYEQYF
TGCAGTGCTAGACCCCCGGGACTAGCGGGGGTCTACGAGCAGTACTTC
>TRBJ2-1|many|TRBV29-1|TRBD2
CSGGGDFYNEQFF
TGCAGCGGGGGGGGGGACTTTTACAATGAGCAGTTCTTC
>TRBJ2-7|few|TRBV9|TRBD1
CASSVDPHPGDRSSYEQYF
TGTGCCAGCAGCGTAGATCCCCACCCGGGGGACAGGAGCTCCTACGAGCAGTACTTC
>TRBJ2-7|-|TRBV6-5|-
CASSYGASEGYEQYF
TGTGCCAGCAGTTACGGTGCCTCAGAAGGCTACGAGCAGTACTTC
>TRBJ2-7|many|TRBV29-1|-
CSVAGVNTYEQYF
TGCAGCGTTGCAGGGGTCAATACCTACGAGCAGTACTTC
>TRBJ2-3|-|TRBV9|-
CASSANWGRTDTQYF
TGTGCCAGCAGCGCGAACTGGGGACGCACAGATACGCAGTATTTT
>TRBJ2-7|many|TRBV18|-
CASSHRDGAYEQYF
TGTGCCAGCTCACACCGGGACGGGGCCTACGAGCAGTACTTC
>TRBJ2-2|-|TRBV5-6|TRBD2
CASSVGLAGVVTGTGELFF
TGTGCCAGCAGCGTGGGACTAGCGGGAGTGGTAACGGGCACCGGGGAGCTGTTTTTT
>TRBJ2-7|few|TRBV15|-
CATSREAAYYEQYF
TGTGCCACCAGCAGAGAAGCGGCATACTACGAGCAGTACTTC
>TRBJ2-1|many|TRBV10-1|TRBD1
CASSRDSLDEQFF
TGCGCCAGCAGCAGGGACAGTCTAGATGAGCAGTTCTTC
>TRBJ2-7|few|TRBV5-1|-
CASSSGPLSSYEQYF
TGCGCCAGCAGCTCGGGACCCCTGAGCTCCTACGAGCAGTACTTC
>TRBJ2-7|few|TRBV20-1|TRBD2
CSARKPGGSREQYF
TGCAGTGCTAGAAAACCCGGGGGGTCTCGCGAGCAGTACTTC
>TRBJ2-7|-|TRBV6-2/TRBV6-3|TRBD1
CASTERGQGYEQYF
TGTGCCAGCACCGAGAGGGGACAGGGCTACGAGCAGTACTTC
>TRBJ2-2|few|TRBV10-3|TRBD1
CAVYRGRWDTGELFF
TGTGCCGTCTACAGGGGTCGGTGGGACACCGGGGAGCTGTTTTTT
>TRBJ2-7|many|TRBV5-6|-
CASSLGTTTHEQYF
TGTGCCAGCAGCTTAGGAACAACAACCCACGAGCAGTACTTC
>TRBJ2-3|-|TRBV7-2|-
CASSSGQPSTDTQYF
TGTGCCAGCAGCTCCGGACAGCCAAGCACAGATACGCAGTATTTT
>TRBJ2-7|-|TRBV20-1|TRBD2
CSARGKGLAGETYEQYF
TGCAGTGCAAGGGGTAAAGGACTAGCGGGGGAGACCTACGAGCAGTACTTC
>TRBJ2-1|-|TRBV7-9|-
CASSLGQIPYNEQFF
TGTGCCAGCAGCTTAGGACAGATCCCTTACAATGAGCAGTTCTTC
>TRBJ1-2|few|TRBV20-1|TRBD1
CSARIGTGERGYTF
TGCAGTGCTAGAATCGGGACAGGGGAGCGCGGCTACACCTTC